This TCR beta chain was documented in a study of control samples from healthy donors and cancer patients. The CDR3 consists of 14 residues. Germline values: CDR1 LNHDA, CDR2 SQIVND (reference sequence). Trimming removed 2 bases at V and 1 base at J, with 8 bases between. The table came from immunoSEQ multiplex PCR; TCRdb's copy has only in-frame clones and leaves some out. Found here are tens of thousands of clones, around 84% of them singletons; the top ten hold around 15%. This receptor was identified in a man aged 50 or older in good health. The chain carries TRBV19 and TRBJ1-1; D is uncertain. The sequenced sample was blood. CDR3 protein: CASSILRTNTEAFF. CDR3 nucleotide sequence: TGTGCCAGTAGTATACTCCGGACGAACACTGAAGCTTTCTTT.